These T cell receptor beta chains were read from a single sample in a study of CD4 T cells in relation to SARS-CoV-2 and coronaviruses. Clones were sequenced by immunoSEQ multiplex PCR, and TCRdb holds only the in-frame ones, with some missing. The sample has 58,000 or so clones; about 90% are singletons. The sequenced sample was naive CD4+ T cells from PBMCs. All receptors derive from an adult with COVID-19. Both conserved end residues are trimmed from each CDR3. The D gene is left open where the match is weak.

D gene: -; V gene: TRBV30; CDR3 length: 11; CDR3 protein: AWSTRRGQGKF
D gene: -; V gene: TRBV27; CDR3 length: 13; CDR3 protein: ASSSPGTPFHEQY
D gene: TRBD2; V gene: TRBV12-5; CDR3 length: 17; CDR3 protein: ASGLVLASGRASYNEQF
D gene: TRBD1; V gene: TRBV5-1; CDR3 length: 14; CDR3 protein: ASSRWAGTANYEQY
D gene: TRBD2; V gene: TRBV5-1; CDR3 length: 14; CDR3 protein: ASSLLSGGSTDTQY
D gene: -; V gene: TRBV4-1; CDR3 length: 11; CDR3 protein: ASSQVGNTEAF
D gene: -; V gene: TRBV13; CDR3 length: 12; CDR3 protein: ASSERTYTDTQY
D gene: -; V gene: TRBV7-7; CDR3 length: 12; CDR3 protein: ASSLSGGRDTQY
D gene: -; V gene: TRBV30; CDR3 length: 14; CDR3 protein: AWSAQWGEVSYEQY
D gene: -; V gene: TRBV24-1; CDR3 length: 13; CDR3 protein: ATSESGTQYNEQF
D gene: -; V gene: TRBV5-3; CDR3 length: 15; CDR3 protein: ARSLSITGSTNYGYT
D gene: -; V gene: TRBV7-9; CDR3 length: 10; CDR3 protein: ASSLASEGQY
D gene: -; V gene: TRBV7-9; CDR3 length: 14; CDR3 protein: ASSPPNVLSTDTQY
D gene: TRBD1; V gene: TRBV25-1; CDR3 length: 12; CDR3 protein: ASSNTGAGGTIY
D gene: -; V gene: TRBV6-6; CDR3 length: 10; CDR3 protein: ASREQGTRQY
D gene: TRBD2; V gene: TRBV20-1; CDR3 length: 13; CDR3 protein: SASRLAGRTDTQY
D gene: -; V gene: TRBV5-4; CDR3 length: 13; CDR3 protein: ASSRAGSSTDTQY
D gene: -; V gene: TRBV2; CDR3 length: 13; CDR3 protein: ASNNRVPGANVLT
D gene: -; V gene: TRBV28; CDR3 length: 14; CDR3 protein: ASSDRFSKMNTEAF
D gene: TRBD2; V gene: TRBV7-7; CDR3 length: 12; CDR3 protein: ASSPASGTDTQY
D gene: -; V gene: TRBV3-1/TRBV3-2; CDR3 length: 10; CDR3 protein: ASSSSSYEQY
D gene: TRBD2; V gene: TRBV10-2; CDR3 length: 12; CDR3 protein: ASKAGAANNEQF
D gene: TRBD1; V gene: TRBV30; CDR3 length: 12; CDR3 protein: AWSPGGQGSGYT
D gene: -; V gene: TRBV3-1/TRBV3-2; CDR3 length: 12; CDR3 protein: ASRQVGEYNEQF
D gene: -; V gene: TRBV7-8; CDR3 length: 14; CDR3 protein: ASSLVGRSINYGYT
D gene: TRBD2; V gene: TRBV5-1; CDR3 length: 12; CDR3 protein: ASSFGTTLVEQY
D gene: -; V gene: TRBV6-5; CDR3 length: 9; CDR3 protein: SVASGNTIY
D gene: TRBD1; V gene: TRBV28; CDR3 length: 11; CDR3 protein: ASRQGTKNTIY
D gene: -; V gene: TRBV28; CDR3 length: 12; CDR3 protein: ASRSSGSTYEQY
D gene: -; V gene: TRBV12-3/TRBV12-4; CDR3 length: 11; CDR3 protein: ASSFSGLYEQY
D gene: TRBD1; V gene: TRBV7-9; CDR3 length: 12; CDR3 protein: ASSLGTGDETQY
D gene: TRBD1; V gene: TRBV6-2/TRBV6-3; CDR3 length: 15; CDR3 protein: ASSYRTGWFSNQPQH
D gene: -; V gene: TRBV5-3; CDR3 length: 9; CDR3 protein: ARSFIGELF
D gene: TRBD2; V gene: TRBV11-2; CDR3 length: 13; CDR3 protein: ASSLVLAGAHEQY
D gene: -; V gene: TRBV19; CDR3 length: 12; CDR3 protein: ASSIEGAKYEQY
D gene: TRBD2; V gene: TRBV5-1; CDR3 length: 13; CDR3 protein: ASSIELAGQETQY
D gene: -; V gene: TRBV10-3; CDR3 length: 12; CDR3 protein: AISAGTLNSPLH
D gene: TRBD1; V gene: TRBV20-1; CDR3 length: 13; CDR3 protein: SASSGQGFLAEQF
D gene: -; V gene: TRBV7-3; CDR3 length: 13; CDR3 protein: ASSHGGSHTGELF
D gene: TRBD2; V gene: TRBV5-6; CDR3 length: 15; CDR3 protein: ASSPVPGTSRYNEQF
D gene: -; V gene: TRBV2; CDR3 length: 12; CDR3 protein: AGSAGGSGNTIY
D gene: -; V gene: TRBV27; CDR3 length: 13; CDR3 protein: ASSPRTGKISPLH
D gene: -; V gene: TRBV4-1; CDR3 length: 15; CDR3 protein: ASSPGKPFMNHYEQY
D gene: TRBD2; V gene: TRBV11-2; CDR3 length: 17; CDR3 protein: ASSRGLAGPGGSTDTQY
D gene: -; V gene: TRBV13; CDR3 length: 14; CDR3 protein: ASSLTRGSGANVLT
D gene: -; V gene: TRBV2; CDR3 length: 11; CDR3 protein: ASSLQGTDTQY
D gene: TRBD1; V gene: TRBV7-9; CDR3 length: 12; CDR3 protein: ASSSDRGLLGQH
D gene: -; V gene: TRBV9; CDR3 length: 14; CDR3 protein: ASSAPKGIITDTQY
D gene: TRBD2; V gene: TRBV11-2; CDR3 length: 13; CDR3 protein: ASSLGETSSETQY
D gene: -; V gene: TRBV4-1; CDR3 length: 15; CDR3 protein: ASSQDRARVRGKGYT
D gene: TRBD1; V gene: TRBV28; CDR3 length: 10; CDR3 protein: ASTGDTYEQY
D gene: TRBD1; V gene: TRBV11-2; CDR3 length: 16; CDR3 protein: ASSLGLNPTGSTDTQY